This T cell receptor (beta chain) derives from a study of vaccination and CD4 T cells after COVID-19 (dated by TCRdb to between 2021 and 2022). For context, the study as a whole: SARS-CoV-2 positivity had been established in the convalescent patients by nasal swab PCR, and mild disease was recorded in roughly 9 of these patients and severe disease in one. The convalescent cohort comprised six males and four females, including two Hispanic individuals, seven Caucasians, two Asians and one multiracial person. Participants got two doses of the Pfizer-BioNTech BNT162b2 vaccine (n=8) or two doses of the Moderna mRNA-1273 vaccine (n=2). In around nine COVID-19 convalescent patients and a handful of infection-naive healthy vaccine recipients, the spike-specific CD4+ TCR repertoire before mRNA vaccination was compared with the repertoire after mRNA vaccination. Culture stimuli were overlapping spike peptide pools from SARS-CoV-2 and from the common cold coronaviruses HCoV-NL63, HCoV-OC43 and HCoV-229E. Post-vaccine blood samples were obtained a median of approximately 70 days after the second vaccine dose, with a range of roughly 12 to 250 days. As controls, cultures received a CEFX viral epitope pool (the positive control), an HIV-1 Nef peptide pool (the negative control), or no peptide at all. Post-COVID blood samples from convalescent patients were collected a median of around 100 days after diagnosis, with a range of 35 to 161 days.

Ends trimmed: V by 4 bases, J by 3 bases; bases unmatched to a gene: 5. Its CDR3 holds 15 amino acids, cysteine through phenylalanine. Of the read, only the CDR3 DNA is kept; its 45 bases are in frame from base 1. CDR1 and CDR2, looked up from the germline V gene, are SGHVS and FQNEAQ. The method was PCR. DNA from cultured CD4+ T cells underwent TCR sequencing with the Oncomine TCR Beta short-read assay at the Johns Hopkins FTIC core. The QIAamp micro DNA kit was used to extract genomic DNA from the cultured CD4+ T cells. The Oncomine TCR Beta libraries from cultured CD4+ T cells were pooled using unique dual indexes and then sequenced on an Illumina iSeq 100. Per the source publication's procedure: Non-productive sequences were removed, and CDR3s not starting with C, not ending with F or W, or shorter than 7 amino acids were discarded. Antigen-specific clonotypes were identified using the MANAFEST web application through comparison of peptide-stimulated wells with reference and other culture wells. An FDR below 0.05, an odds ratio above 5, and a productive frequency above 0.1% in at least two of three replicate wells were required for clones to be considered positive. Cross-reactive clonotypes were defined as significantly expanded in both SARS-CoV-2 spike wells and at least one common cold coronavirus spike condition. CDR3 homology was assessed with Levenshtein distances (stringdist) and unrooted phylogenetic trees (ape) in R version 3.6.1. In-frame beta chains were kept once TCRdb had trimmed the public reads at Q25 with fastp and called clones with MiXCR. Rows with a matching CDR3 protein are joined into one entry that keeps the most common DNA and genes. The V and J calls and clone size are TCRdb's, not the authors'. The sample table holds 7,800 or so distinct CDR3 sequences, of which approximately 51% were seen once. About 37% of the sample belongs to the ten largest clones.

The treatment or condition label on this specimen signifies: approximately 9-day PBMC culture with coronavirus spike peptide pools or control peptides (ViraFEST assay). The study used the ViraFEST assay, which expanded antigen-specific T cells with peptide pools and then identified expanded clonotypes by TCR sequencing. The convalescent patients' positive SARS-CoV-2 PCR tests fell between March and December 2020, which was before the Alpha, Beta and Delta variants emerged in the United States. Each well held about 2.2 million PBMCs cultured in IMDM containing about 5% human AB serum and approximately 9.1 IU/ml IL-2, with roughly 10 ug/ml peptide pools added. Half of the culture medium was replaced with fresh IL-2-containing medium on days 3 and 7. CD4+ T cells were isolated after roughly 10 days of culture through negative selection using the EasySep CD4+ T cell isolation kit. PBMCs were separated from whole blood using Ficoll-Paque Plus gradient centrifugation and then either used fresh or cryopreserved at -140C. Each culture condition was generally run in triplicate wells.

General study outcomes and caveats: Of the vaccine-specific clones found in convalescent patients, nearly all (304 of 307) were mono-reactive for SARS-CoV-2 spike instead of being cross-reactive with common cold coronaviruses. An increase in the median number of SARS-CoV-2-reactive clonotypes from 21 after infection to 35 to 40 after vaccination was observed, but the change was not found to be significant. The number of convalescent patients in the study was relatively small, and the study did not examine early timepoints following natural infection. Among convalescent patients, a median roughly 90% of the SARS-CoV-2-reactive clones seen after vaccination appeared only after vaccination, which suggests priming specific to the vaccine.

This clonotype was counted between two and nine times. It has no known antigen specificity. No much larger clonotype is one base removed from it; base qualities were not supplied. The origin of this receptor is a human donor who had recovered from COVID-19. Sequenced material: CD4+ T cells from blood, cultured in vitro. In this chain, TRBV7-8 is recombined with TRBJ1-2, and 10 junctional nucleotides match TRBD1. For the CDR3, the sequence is CASSSRTGGDYGYTF. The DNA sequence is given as TGTGCCAGCAGCTCCCGGACAGGGGGTGACTATGGCTACACCTTC.